This T cell receptor beta chain is from a study of T cells in Graves' hyperthyroidism and ophthalmopathy. Notes on the study in general: A model built on 13 V-J features separated ophthalmopathy from stable hyperthyroidism.

Thyroid ultrasound and orbital computed tomography, with clinical symptoms and serum thyroxine and TRAb, informed diagnoses. The table lists this clonotype with many counts. What it binds is unknown. Researchers took RNA transcripts and amplified the TCR beta CDR3 regions from them. The primer set for the first-round RT-PCR of the TCR CDR3 was HTBI. MiXCR was run by TCRdb on the multiplex PCR reads, yielding one entry per CDR3 protein. Of 600,000 to 750,000 distinct CDR3 sequences listed, 15% to 20% are singletons. The material sequenced was blood. The receptor was isolated from a man aged 45-65 years with Graves' hyperthyroidism.

The CDR3 loop reads CASSLTGGITDTQYF. CDR3 bases: TGTGCCAGCAGCTTAACGGGAGGCATCACAGATACGCAGTATTTT. The chain recombines TRBV11-2 with TRBJ2-3; TRBD2 matches 7 bases. V dropped 2 bases and J dropped 2; count of bases not matched to a gene: 4. The CDR3 loop spans 15 amino acids. CDR1 and CDR2 from the germline V gene are SGHAT and FQNNGV.